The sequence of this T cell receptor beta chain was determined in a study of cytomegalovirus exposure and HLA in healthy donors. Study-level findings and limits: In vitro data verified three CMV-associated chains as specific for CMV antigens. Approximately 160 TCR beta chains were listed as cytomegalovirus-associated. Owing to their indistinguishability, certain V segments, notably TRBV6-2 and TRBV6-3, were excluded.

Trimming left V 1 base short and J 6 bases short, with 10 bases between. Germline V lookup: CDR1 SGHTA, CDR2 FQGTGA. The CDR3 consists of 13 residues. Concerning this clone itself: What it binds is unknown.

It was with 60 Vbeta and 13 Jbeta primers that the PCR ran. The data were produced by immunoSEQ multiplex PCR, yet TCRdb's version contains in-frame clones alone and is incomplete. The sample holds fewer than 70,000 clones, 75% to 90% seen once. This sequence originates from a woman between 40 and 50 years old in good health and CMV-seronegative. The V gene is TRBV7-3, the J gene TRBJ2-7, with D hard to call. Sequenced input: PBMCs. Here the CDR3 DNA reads TGTGCCAGCAGCTTAATGGCAGATGGCGAGCAGTACTTC. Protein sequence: CASSLMADGEQYF.